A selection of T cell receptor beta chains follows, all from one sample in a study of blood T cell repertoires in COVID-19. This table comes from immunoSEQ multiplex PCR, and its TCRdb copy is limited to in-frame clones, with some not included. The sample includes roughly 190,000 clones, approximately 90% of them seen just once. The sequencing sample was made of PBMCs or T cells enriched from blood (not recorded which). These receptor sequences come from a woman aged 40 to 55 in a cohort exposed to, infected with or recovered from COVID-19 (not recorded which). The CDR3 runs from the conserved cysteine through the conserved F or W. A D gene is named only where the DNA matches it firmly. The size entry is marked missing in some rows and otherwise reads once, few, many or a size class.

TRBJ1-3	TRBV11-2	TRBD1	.	TGTGCCAGCACCCTTGACAGGGACGTCGGAAACACCATATATTTT	CASTLDRDVGNTIYF
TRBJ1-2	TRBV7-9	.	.	TGTGCCAGCAGCTCCCGGGTAGGAGTGCATGGCTACACCTTC	CASSSRVGVHGYTF
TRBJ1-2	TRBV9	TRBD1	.	TGTGCCAGCAGCGTAGGGGGGACAGACTATGGCTACACCTTC	CASSVGGTDYGYTF
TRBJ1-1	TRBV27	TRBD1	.	TGTGCCAGCGGCCGACAGGGGACGAACACTGAAGCTTTCTTT	CASGRQGTNTEAFF
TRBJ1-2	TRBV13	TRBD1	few	TGTGCCAGCAGCTTAGGGGACAGGGATTATGGCTACACCTTC	CASSLGDRDYGYTF
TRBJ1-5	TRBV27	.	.	TGTGCCAGCAGTTTCGGGAGGGGCAATCAGCCCCAGCATTTT	CASSFGRGNQPQHF
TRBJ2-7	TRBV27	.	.	TGTGCCAGCAGTATCACAGGGCTCGGCGAGCAGTACTTC	CASSITGLGEQYF
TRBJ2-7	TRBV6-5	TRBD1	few	TGTGCCAGCAGGGAGGACAGGCTAGGGGAGCAGTACTTC	CASREDRLGEQYF
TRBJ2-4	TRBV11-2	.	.	TGTGCCAGTAGACAGATAGCCAAAAACATTCAGTACTTC	CASRQIAKNIQYF
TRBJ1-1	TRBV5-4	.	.	TGTGCCAGCAGCCCGCCCGGCGAAACTAGCTCGGTTGAAGCTTTCTTT	CASSPPGETSSVEAFF
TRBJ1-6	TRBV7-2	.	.	TGTGCCAGCAGCCTCACCATTACTACATACCGAGATAATTCACCCCTCCACTTT	CASSLTITTYRDNSPLHF
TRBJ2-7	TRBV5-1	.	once	TGCGCCAGCAGCCACGGTCCCCCCTCTTACGAGCAGTACTTC	CASSHGPPSYEQYF
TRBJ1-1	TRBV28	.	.	TGTGCCAGCAGTTTTAACAGGAACACTGAAGCTTTCTTT	CASSFNRNTEAFF
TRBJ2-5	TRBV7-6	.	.	TGTGCCAGCAGCTTACGGGTCGGGCAGGGCCAAGAGACCCAGTACTTC	CASSLRVGQGQETQYF
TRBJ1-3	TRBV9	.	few	TGTGCCAGCAGCGTAGACAGGGAATGGTCTGGAAACACCATATATTTT	CASSVDREWSGNTIYF
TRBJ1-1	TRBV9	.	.	TGTGCCAGCAGCGGTAGTCCGAACACTGAAGCTTTCTTT	CASSGSPNTEAFF
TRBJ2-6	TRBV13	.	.	TGTGCCAGCAGCCCATTTTCCCAGGTGGATGGGGCCAACGTCCTGACTTTC	CASSPFSQVDGANVLTF
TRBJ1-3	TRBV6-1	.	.	TGTGCCAGCAGTGCCGCGGGGCCCGGGGCTGGAAACACCATATATTTT	CASSAAGPGAGNTIYF
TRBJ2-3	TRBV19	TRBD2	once	TGTGCCAGTAGTATACCAGTTAGCGGGGGGGTGGATACGCAGTATTTT	CASSIPVSGGVDTQYF
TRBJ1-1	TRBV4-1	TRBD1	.	TGCGCCAGCAGCCACCCGACAGGGAAGAAGAACACTGAAGCTTTCTTT	CASSHPTGKKNTEAFF
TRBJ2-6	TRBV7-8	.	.	TGTGCCAGCAGCTCCCTATACTCTGGGGCCAACGTCCTGACTTTC	CASSSLYSGANVLTF
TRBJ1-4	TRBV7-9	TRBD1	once	TGTGCCAGCAGTCCACAGGGGGCTCCGAATGAAAAACTGTTTTTT	CASSPQGAPNEKLFF
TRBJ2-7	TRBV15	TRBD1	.	TGTGCCACCAGCCTAGGGACAGGGAGTTCCTACGAGCAGTACTTC	CATSLGTGSSYEQYF
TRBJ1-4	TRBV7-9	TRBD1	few	TGTGCCAGCAGGCGCGGGACAGGGGGTAATGAAAAACTGTTTTTT	CASRRGTGGNEKLFF
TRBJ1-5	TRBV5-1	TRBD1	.	TGCGCCAGCAGCCCCCGGACAGGGGGCGGTCAGCCCCAGCATTTT	CASSPRTGGGQPQHF
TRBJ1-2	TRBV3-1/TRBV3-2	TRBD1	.	TGTGCCAGCAGCCCTTTGGGACAGGGGGTTGGAGGCTACACCTTC	CASSPLGQGVGGYTF